Described below is a single T cell receptor beta chain sequence and its context. The entry originates in a study of identical twins. TCRdb redid the calling of the 5' RACE reads with MiXCR, one entry per CDR3 protein. Found here are hundreds of thousands of distinct CDR3 sequences, more than 20% of them singletons; the top ten hold about 2.7%. These same records also appear under a second study, on T cells expressing NK-cell markers.

The receptor's source is a woman aged 18-29 years in good health. Sequenced input: CD4+ T cells sorted from blood.

The CDR3 DNA is TGTGCCAGCAGCTTAGGGGGAGGGGTCGGCGAGCAGTACTTC. Its translation: CASSLGGGVGEQYF. V is TRBV7-9 and J is TRBJ2-7, with 7 bases fitting TRBD2. This CDR3 has 14 residues. The germline V gene has CDR1 SEHNR and CDR2 FQNEAQ (reference sequence). The ends lost 1 base at V and 6 bases at J; junction bases unmatched: 6.